A selection of T cell receptor beta chains follows, all from one sample in a study of shared clonotypes between healthy human individuals. Clones were read by immunoSEQ multiplex PCR, and TCRdb kept only the in-frame ones, dropping some. This sample carries approximately 2.1 million clones, over 85% of them seen once, and the ten largest clones take 0.3% to 0.4%. Sequenced material: naive CD4+ T cells from PBMCs. These receptor sequences come from a man in his late teens or twenties in good health. Some clones in this sample may be carry-over from other donors' samples. Both conserved end residues are part of each CDR3. A D gene is named only where the DNA matches it firmly. Where a row states a size, it is once, few, many or the class of an expanded clone; other rows omit it.

cdr3_nt | cdr3_aa | d_call | v_call | clone_size | j_call
TGTGCCAGCAAAAAAGCGGACAAGAGCTCTGGAAACACCATATATTTT | CASKKADKSSGNTIYF | NA | TRBV28 | NA | TRBJ1-3
TGCAGCGTCATAAAAACGGACTCACCCCTCCACTTT | CSVIKTDSPLHF | NA | TRBV29-1 | NA | TRBJ1-6
TGTGCCAGCATGTCTTTGGCGAGGGGGTTCCTTTACGAGCAGTACTTC | CASMSLARGFLYEQYF | NA | TRBV27 | NA | TRBJ2-7
TGTGCCAGCAGTCCAGGGCGGGAGACCCAGTACTTC | CASSPGRETQYF | NA | TRBV7-2 | NA | TRBJ2-5
TGTGCCAGCACCCAGGGGCAGGGGGGGAACACTGAAGCTTTCTTT | CASTQGQGGNTEAFF | TRBD1 | TRBV25-1 | NA | TRBJ1-1
TGTGCCAGCTCACGACCGGGACAGGGTAGCTATGGCTACACCTTC | CASSRPGQGSYGYTF | TRBD1 | TRBV18 | few | TRBJ1-2
TGCAGCGTTAAGACTAGCGGGAGGCCCAATGAGCAGTTCTTC | CSVKTSGRPNEQFF | TRBD2 | TRBV29-1 | NA | TRBJ2-1
TGCGCCAGCAGCCTAGGACTAGCGGGAGGTACGAATGAGCAGTTCTTC | CASSLGLAGGTNEQFF | TRBD2 | TRBV4-1 | NA | TRBJ2-1
TGTGCCAGCAGTCCCGCCGGGACAGGGGTCGTTTGGCCCCAGCATTTT | CASSPAGTGVVWPQHF | TRBD1 | TRBV28 | NA | TRBJ1-5
TGTGCCAGCAGTCTGAGGAAGAACACTGAAGCTTTCTTT | CASSLRKNTEAFF | NA | TRBV27 | NA | TRBJ1-1
TGTGCCAGCAGCCCCGAGACTAGCGGGAGAGAGACCCAGTACTTC | CASSPETSGRETQYF | TRBD2 | TRBV7-6 | NA | TRBJ2-5
TGTGCCAGCAGCTTAACAGGGGCGGACACTGAAGCTTTCTTT | CASSLTGADTEAFF | TRBD1 | TRBV7-9 | once | TRBJ1-1
TGTGCCAGCAGCTTGGATGGAGGTCAGCCCCAGCATTTT | CASSLDGGQPQHF | NA | TRBV5-4 | NA | TRBJ1-5
TGTGCCAGCAGGCGGACTGATAACTATGGCTACACCTTC | CASRRTDNYGYTF | NA | TRBV27 | NA | TRBJ1-2
TGTGCCAGCAGTTCGGACAGGACTTCCTACGAGCAGTACTTC | CASSSDRTSYEQYF | TRBD1 | TRBV6-1 | NA | TRBJ2-7
TGTGCCAGCAGCTTGGGGGGCGGATTGGGGCAGGGAGACGAGCAGTACTTC | CASSLGGGLGQGDEQYF | NA | TRBV5-4 | NA | TRBJ2-7
TGTGCCAGCAGCCTACAGAGACCTCCTTCGGGTACGCAGTATTTT | CASSLQRPPSGTQYF | NA | TRBV7-3 | once | TRBJ2-3
TGTGCCAGCAGTAGCCTCAGAGGGACTGAAGCTTTCTTT | CASSSLRGTEAFF | NA | TRBV28 | NA | TRBJ1-1
TGTGCCAGCAGCCGGACAGGCGGATACAATGAGCAGTTCTTC | CASSRTGGYNEQFF | TRBD1 | TRBV7-9 | NA | TRBJ2-1
TGTGCAAGTCGCTTGGGGGGTCAGCCCCAGCATTTT | CASRLGGQPQHF | NA | TRBV12-2 | NA | TRBJ1-5
TGTGCCAGCAGCCGCGGGGACCAGTCTGGAAACACCATATATTTT | CASSRGDQSGNTIYF | NA | TRBV9 | NA | TRBJ1-3
TGTGCCAGCAGCCGGAGGGGGTCCTACGAGCAGTACTTC | CASSRRGSYEQYF | NA | TRBV5-6 | NA | TRBJ2-7
TGTGCCAGCAGCAAAGGAAGCGGGTCCTACGAGCAGTACTTC | CASSKGSGSYEQYF | NA | TRBV21-1 | NA | TRBJ2-7
TGTGCCAGCACCCGACTAGCGGGAGGATCCGGGGAGCTGTTTTTT | CASTRLAGGSGELFF | TRBD2 | TRBV6-5 | NA | TRBJ2-2
TGTGCCAGCAGCCAACCACCGGGACAGGGCACCTACGAGCAGTACTTC | CASSQPPGQGTYEQYF | TRBD1 | TRBV5-4 | NA | TRBJ2-7
TGTGCCAGCAGCTCTAGCGGGTCCTCCTCCTACGAGCAGTACTTC | CASSSSGSSSYEQYF | TRBD2 | TRBV5-4 | NA | TRBJ2-7
TGCGCCAGCAGCTTGGCCCAGGGGGCCCAAGAGACCCAGTACTTC | CASSLAQGAQETQYF | TRBD1 | TRBV5-1 | NA | TRBJ2-5
TGTGCCAGCGGCCCTGACAGGCGGTACGTGGGTTTCTTT | CASGPDRRYVGFF | NA | TRBV2 | once | TRBJ1-1
TGCGCCAGCAGGGAGATCACAGATACGCAGTATTTT | CASREITDTQYF | NA | TRBV10-2 | NA | TRBJ2-3
TGTGCCAGCAGCTGGACTAGCGGGAGAAGGGACAATGAGCAGTTCTTC | CASSWTSGRRDNEQFF | TRBD2 | TRBV7-2 | NA | TRBJ2-1
TGTGCCAGCACCCCGTTTAAAGGCTTATGGGATTGGTCTGGGGCCAACGTCCTGACTTTC | CASTPFKGLWDWSGANVLTF | NA | TRBV9 | NA | TRBJ2-6
TGTGCCAGCAGCTCGCGACGGACCCCTTATTACAATGAGCAGTTCTTC | CASSSRRTPYYNEQFF | NA | TRBV7-9 | NA | TRBJ2-1
TGTGCCTGGATCGCAGGGGACTCCTACGAGCAGTACTTC | CAWIAGDSYEQYF | NA | TRBV30 | NA | TRBJ2-7
TGTGCCAGCAGGCGGGACTCAACCACAGATACGCAGTATTTT | CASRRDSTTDTQYF | NA | TRBV5-4 | NA | TRBJ2-3
TGTGCCAGCAGCGTTCTGGGGACAGGGTACGACGAGCAGTACTTC | CASSVLGTGYDEQYF | TRBD1 | TRBV9 | NA | TRBJ2-7
TGTGCCAGCAGCTTAGCACCGGGAACCTACAATGAGCAGTTCTTC | CASSLAPGTYNEQFF | NA | TRBV7-3 | NA | TRBJ2-1
TGTGCCAGCAGCGTTAATCCCGGGATCGGGCGAGAGACCCAGTACTTC | CASSVNPGIGRETQYF | NA | TRBV9 | once | TRBJ2-5
TGTGCCAGCAGCTTGGCAGCAGGGGCGAGGTACCAAGAGACCCAGTACTTC | CASSLAAGARYQETQYF | NA | TRBV5-6 | NA | TRBJ2-5
TGTGCCAGCAGTTACCTGATTAACTATGGCTACACCTTC | CASSYLINYGYTF | NA | TRBV6-6 | NA | TRBJ1-2
TGTGCCAGCAGCTCTAGCGGGATCTACAATGAGCAGTTCTTC | CASSSSGIYNEQFF | TRBD2 | TRBV9 | NA | TRBJ2-1
TGTGCCAGCTGCCACAGGGTTGGGAAAACTGAAGCTTTCTTT | CASCHRVGKTEAFF | NA | TRBV28 | once | TRBJ1-1
TGTGCCAGCAGTTTTGCCAGGGGTAATGAAAAACTGTTTTTT | CASSFARGNEKLFF | NA | TRBV28 | NA | TRBJ1-4
TGTGCCAGCAGCTATTGGGACAGGGGGCGGGATGGCTACACCTTC | CASSYWDRGRDGYTF | TRBD1 | TRBV13 | NA | TRBJ1-2
TGTGCCAGCAGGCGGACAAGAATTTGGGTGCGGCTTAGCACAGATACGCAGTATTTT | CASRRTRIWVRLSTDTQYF | NA | TRBV28 | NA | TRBJ2-3
TGTGCCAGCAGCTTAAAAGTTTTGGCCCCCCAAGGGAGGTCTATCGGCTACACCTTC | CASSLKVLAPQGRSIGYTF | NA | TRBV7-9 | NA | TRBJ1-2
TGTGCCAGCAGTCCCAATTTACGGGGGTTTGGCTACACCTTC | CASSPNLRGFGYTF | NA | TRBV6-4 | NA | TRBJ1-2